What follows are 10 T cell receptor beta chains derived from one specimen sequenced in a study of blood T cell repertoires in COVID-19. Sequencing was performed with immunoSEQ multiplex PCR; in TCRdb, only in-frame clones are kept and a portion is missing. The data show roughly 150,000 clones, 85% to 90% seen once. What was sequenced was peripheral blood. The source of these receptors is a woman aged 80 or over with COVID-19, enrolled during active disease.

The chain links TRBV9 to TRBJ2-2; D gene unclear. Germline CDR1 reads SGDLS; CDR2 reads YYNGEE. This CDR3 comprises 12 residues. The V gene lost 3 bases and the J gene lost 7 bases, with 7 bases spanning the gap. The chain's CDR3 is CASSGASGELFF. CDR3 sequence (DNA): TGTGCCAGCAGCGGGGCCAGCGGGGAGCTGTTTTTT.

In this sample, this clone turned up once. The V call is TRBV19, the J call TRBJ2-3; 10 bases align to TRBD1. The CDR3 contains 15 residues. V shed 4 bases and J 4 bases; nucleotides not matched to a gene: 5. CDR1 LNHDA and CDR2 SQIVND come from the germline V gene (reference sequence). CDR3 loop: CASSKDRGLADTQYF. The CDR3 DNA reads TGTGCCAGTAGTAAAGACAGGGGGCTCGCAGATACGCAGTATTTT.

The chain recombines TRBV28 with TRBJ2-3, with 7 bases that match TRBD2. CDR3 length: 15 residues. Trimming took 6 bases from V and 1 from J; bases not matched to a gene: 7. The germline CDR1 and CDR2 sequences are MDHEN and SYDVKM. Written as DNA, the CDR3 is TGTGCCAGCAGCCCACGAACTAGCGGCACAGATACGCAGTATTTT. This sequence encodes CASSPRTSGTDTQYF.

The rearrangement uses TRBV5-1 and TRBJ2-5; D unresolved. Germline V gene sequence: CDR1 SGHRS, CDR2 YFSETQ. The CDR3 has 13 amino acids. V was trimmed by 4 bases and J by 5 bases, leaving 12 bases between them. Here the CDR3 DNA reads TGCGCCAGCAGCCTTTATAGTTCGGAGACCCAGTACTTC. Protein sequence: CASSLYSSETQYF.

V is TRBV4-2 and J is TRBJ1-4, with D possibly being TRBD1 (5 bases). Germline V CDR1 and CDR2: LGHNA, YNFKEQ. V was cut by 0 bases and J by 0 bases, with 14 bases left in between. CDR3 size: 18 residues. In nucleotides, the CDR3 is TGTGCCAGCAGCCAAGAATCAGGGTCGGTCCCAACTAATGAAAAACTGTTTTTT. It is translated as CASSQESGSVPTNEKLFF.

The chain has TRBV15 and TRBJ1-5; D unresolved. Trimming removed 4 bases at V and 0 bases at J, with 7 bases between. CDR1 and CDR2 from the germline V gene are LNHNV and YYDKDF (reference sequence). There are 14 residues in the CDR3. CDR3 sequence reads: CATSTVDSNQPQHF. The CDR3 bases are TGTGCCACCAGCACGGTTGATAGCAATCAGCCCCAGCATTTT. The whole variable domain, filled in from reference TRBV15 and TRBJ1-5, reads DAMVIQNPRYQVTQFGKPVTLSCSQTLNHNVMYWYQQKSSQAPKLLFHYYDKDFNNEADTPDNFQSRRPNTSFCFLDIRSPGLGDTAMYLCATSTVDSNQPQHFGDGTRLSIL.

The chain combines TRBV2 with TRBJ2-5; 7 bases line up with TRBD1. Trimming took 5 bases from V and 3 from J; bases not matched to a gene: 9. Germline V gene sequence: CDR1 SNHLY, CDR2 FYNNEI. This CDR3 spans 15 amino acids. In DNA form, the CDR3 reads TGTGCCAGCAGTTACCCGGGAACAGGGGAAGAGACCCAGTACTTC. This encodes CASSYPGTGEETQYF.

The chain carries TRBV9 and TRBJ2-6; the D is unclear. In germline, CDR1 is SGDLS, CDR2 YYNGEE. V was trimmed by 3 bases and J by 6 bases, leaving 19 bases between them. The CDR3 totals 17 residues. The CDR3 region has the DNA TGTGCCAGCAGCGCAGAGCCGGCAGACATGCAGGCCAACGTCCTGACTTTC. Its protein is CASSAEPADMQANVLTF. Full variable domain (remainder filled in from reference TRBV9 and TRBJ2-6): DSGVTQTPKHLITATGQRVTLRCSPRSGDLSVYWYQQSLDQGLQFLIQYYNGEERAKGNILERFSAQQFPDLHSELNLSSLELGDSALYFCASSAEPADMQANVLTFGAGSRLTVL.

This clone was picked up one time. This chain's CDR3 is CASRQGTGDYEQYF. The DNA for the CDR3 is TGTGCCAGCAGGCAGGGGACAGGGGATTACGAGCAGTACTTC. The V gene is TRBV7-2, the J gene TRBJ2-7; TRBD1 matches at 10 bases. This CDR3 spans 14 amino acids. Germline V lookup: CDR1 SGHTA, CDR2 FQGNSA. Trimming took 6 bases from V and 4 from J; bases not matched to a gene: 6.

A few counts support this clone. This chain uses TRBV19 with TRBJ1-1; D perhaps matches TRBD1 (5 bases). From germline, CDR1 is LNHDA and CDR2 SQIVND (reference sequence). CDR3 length equals 13 residues. With 6 bases removed from V and 0 bases from J, the gap between germline ends came to 8 bases. The chain's CDR3 is CASSQGMNTEAFF. The CDR3 DNA is TGTGCCAGTAGCCAGGGCATGAACACTGAAGCTTTCTTT.